This T cell receptor (beta chain) was profiled in a study of cytomegalovirus exposure and HLA in healthy donors. Study-wide points: The study designated some 180 TCR beta chains cytomegalovirus-associated. An analysis that came later showed most CMV-associated TCR beta chains appearing HLA-restricted.

This CDR3 has 14 residues. The V gene's germline CDR1 is LNHNV and CDR2 YYDKDF (reference sequence). With 0 bases removed from V and 5 bases from J, the gap between germline ends came to 10 bases. Use of 60 Vbeta and 13 Jbeta primers characterized the PCR. Sequenced by immunoSEQ multiplex PCR; TCRdb stores in-frame clones only, minus some. The sample holds 70,000 or so clones; 86% are singletons and the top ten take approximately 1.9%. Of note for this clone: Its antigen is undetermined.

This clonotype originated in a woman aged 25 to 39 in good health and CMV-seronegative. The chain employs TRBV15 and TRBJ1-2; possibly TRBD1 for D (6 bases). Sequencing input: PBMCs. The CDR3 nucleotides are TGTGCCACCAGCAGAGACGGGACAAGTTATGGCTACACCTTC. Protein product: CATSRDGTSYGYTF.